The rows below give T cell receptor beta chains drawn from one sample of a study of blood T cell repertoires in COVID-19. The protocol was immunoSEQ multiplex PCR, while the TCRdb copy is restricted to in-frame clones and leaves out a portion. This sample has 250,000 to 300,000 clones; 80% to 85% occur once, and the top ten carry about 3%. The source material was PBMCs or T cells enriched from blood (not recorded which). Receptors originate from a man between 45 and 60 years old who had recovered from COVID-19. The CDR3 runs from the conserved cysteine through the conserved F or W. Each record gives: V gene, clone size, J gene, D gene, CDR3 protein, CDR3 DNA. The D gene is left open where the match is weak. Not all rows give a size; the values are once, few, many and, for expanded clones, a class.

>TRBV7-2|NA|TRBJ1-1|TRBD1
CASSLRTGAAFF
TGTGCCAGCAGCTTAAGGACAGGGGCGGCTTTCTTT
>TRBV29-1|NA|TRBJ1-1|NA
CSVLAPPLGTEAFF
TGCAGCGTTTTGGCCCCCCCTCTCGGGACTGAAGCTTTCTTT
>TRBV27|once|TRBJ1-1|NA
CASRGGVANTEAFF
TGTGCCAGCCGCGGGGGGGTGGCGAACACTGAAGCTTTCTTT
>TRBV16|NA|TRBJ2-3|TRBD1
CASSQSKGRGPPDTQYF
TGTGCCAGCAGCCAATCGAAGGGCAGGGGGCCCCCAGATACGCAGTATTTT
>TRBV6-4|NA|TRBJ2-1|TRBD2
CATSPSGYNEQFF
TGTGCCACCTCCCCTAGCGGCTACAATGAGCAGTTCTTC
>TRBV7-9|NA|TRBJ2-5|TRBD1
CASSSPGQGARETQYF
TGTGCCAGCAGTTCTCCGGGACAGGGGGCGCGTGAGACCCAGTACTTC
>TRBV27|few|TRBJ2-1|TRBD2
CASSLISGRQDEQFF
TGTGCCAGCAGTTTAATTAGCGGGAGGCAAGATGAGCAGTTCTTC
>TRBV5-8|NA|TRBJ2-3|NA
CATEPGSGETQYF
TGTGCCACCGAGCCAGGTAGCGGAGAAACGCAGTATTTT
>TRBV5-6|NA|TRBJ2-7|TRBD2
CASSLRTSGGTYQYF
TGTGCCAGCAGCCTGCGGACTAGCGGGGGAACTTATCAGTACTTC
>TRBV2|NA|TRBJ2-1|TRBD2
CASSRLAGIYNEQFF
TGTGCCAGCAGTAGACTAGCGGGGATCTACAATGAGCAGTTCTTC
>TRBV27|NA|TRBJ1-1|NA
CASSLEVNTEAFF
TGTGCCAGCAGTTTGGAGGTGAACACTGAAGCTTTCTTT
>TRBV27|NA|TRBJ2-1|TRBD1
CASRWGQGAYNEQFF
TGTGCCAGCAGATGGGGACAGGGGGCCTACAATGAGCAGTTCTTC
>TRBV30|NA|TRBJ1-4|NA
CACTRGHVNEKLFF
TGTGCCTGCACCCGAGGGCACGTTAATGAAAAACTGTTTTTT
>TRBV11-3|NA|TRBJ1-2|NA
CASSLGDKYGYTF
TGTGCCAGCAGCCTCGGGGACAAATATGGCTACACCTTC
>TRBV15|NA|TRBJ2-7|NA
CATSRDLLGASSYEQYF
TGTGCCACCAGCAGAGATCTCTTGGGGGCTTCGTCCTACGAGCAGTACTTC
>TRBV7-8|few|TRBJ1-6|NA
CASSKRTDLYNSPLHF
TGTGCCAGCAGCAAAAGGACAGACCTATATAATTCACCCCTCCACTTT
>TRBV27|NA|TRBJ2-7|NA
CASRGQRGFSYEQYF
TGTGCCAGCAGGGGACAGCGGGGGTTCTCCTACGAGCAGTACTTC
>TRBV28|many|TRBJ2-7|TRBD2
CASSLIPGSGSDEQYF
TGTGCCAGCAGTTTAATCCCGGGTAGCGGGAGTGACGAGCAGTACTTC
>TRBV18|NA|TRBJ1-2|NA
CASSESVTQNYGYTF
TGTGCCAGCTCAGAGTCCGTCACTCAAAACTATGGCTACACCTTC
>TRBV15|NA|TRBJ1-3|TRBD1
CATELGGGNTIYF
TGTGCCACCGAATTAGGGGGCGGAAACACCATATATTTT
>TRBV27|NA|TRBJ2-1|TRBD2
CASSLRLAGGLDNEQFF
TGTGCCAGCAGTTTAAGACTAGCGGGGGGTCTCGACAATGAGCAGTTCTTC
>TRBV6-5|once|TRBJ2-3|TRBD1
CASPPGQDEDTQYF
TGTGCCAGTCCTCCGGGACAGGATGAAGATACGCAGTATTTT
>TRBV15|NA|TRBJ2-7|TRBD1
CATRFQGDREQYF
TGTGCCACCAGATTTCAGGGGGATCGCGAGCAGTACTTC
>TRBV1|NA|TRBJ2-7|NA
CTSRPPGLVENEQYF
TGCACCAGCAGACCACCCGGTCTAGTTGAAAACGAGCAGTACTTC
>TRBV7-6|NA|TRBJ2-3|TRBD1
CASSLNPGQGAPDTQYF
TGTGCCAGCAGCTTAAATCCGGGACAGGGAGCCCCAGATACGCAGTATTTT
>TRBV7-9|NA|TRBJ1-6|NA
CASSPGRGNSPLHF
TGTGCCAGCAGCCCGGGGCGGGGTAATTCACCCCTCCACTTT
>TRBV6-5|NA|TRBJ2-7|NA
CASSYSGLISYEQYF
TGTGCCAGCAGTTACTCGGGGCTTATCTCCTACGAGCAGTACTTC
>TRBV12-5|NA|TRBJ2-2|TRBD1
CASGLGDSTNTGELFF
TGTGCTAGTGGTTTGGGGGACAGTACTAACACCGGGGAGCTGTTTTTT
>TRBV15|NA|TRBJ2-1|TRBD1
CATSRDIRDRGGNEQFF
TGTGCCACCAGCAGAGATATAAGGGACAGGGGGGGCAATGAGCAGTTCTTC
>TRBV7-9|NA|TRBJ2-2|NA
CASRTGSGNTGELFF
TGTGCCAGCAGGACCGGTAGCGGGAACACCGGGGAGCTGTTTTTT
>TRBV24-1|NA|TRBJ1-2|NA
CATSNSGGREGYTF
TGTGCCACCAGTAACTCGGGCGGGAGGGAAGGCTACACCTTC
>TRBV2|NA|TRBJ2-1|TRBD2
CASSESREGRQFF
TGTGCCAGCAGTGAATCGCGGGAGGGCCGGCAGTTCTTC
>TRBV7-9|once|TRBJ1-6|TRBD1
CASSADRGSAPLHF
TGTGCCAGCAGCGCCGACAGGGGCTCGGCACCCCTCCACTTT
>TRBV10-3|NA|TRBJ2-2|TRBD1
CAISEPGTGQPGELFF
TGTGCCATCAGTGAGCCTGGGACAGGGCAGCCCGGGGAGCTGTTTTTT
>TRBV5-6|NA|TRBJ2-1|NA
CASSLGSGISYNEQFF
TGTGCCAGCAGCTTGGGGTCAGGGATCTCCTACAATGAGCAGTTCTTC
>TRBV3-1/TRBV3-2|NA|TRBJ1-1|NA
CASSQDWRGNTEAFF
TGTGCCAGCAGCCAAGATTGGAGGGGGAACACTGAAGCTTTCTTT
>TRBV4-2|NA|TRBJ2-7|TRBD2
CASSQETLAGVQYF
TGTGCCAGCAGCCAAGAAACTCTAGCGGGAGTTCAGTACTTC
>TRBV10-3|NA|TRBJ1-1|TRBD1
CAISAGGAVTEAFF
TGTGCCATCAGCGCAGGGGGCGCGGTCACTGAAGCTTTCTTT
>TRBV6-5|NA|TRBJ2-1|TRBD2
CASRATSGSSNEQFF
TGTGCCAGCAGGGCGACTAGCGGGAGTTCGAATGAGCAGTTCTTC
>TRBV10-3|NA|TRBJ2-1|TRBD2
CAISGGTSGYNEQFF
TGTGCCATCAGTGGTGGGACTAGCGGATACAATGAGCAGTTCTTC
>TRBV11-2|NA|TRBJ2-1|NA
CASIIRDTGYNEQFF
TGTGCCAGCATAATAAGAGACACAGGATACAATGAGCAGTTCTTC
>TRBV7-2|NA|TRBJ2-1|TRBD1
CASSPHRGQQFF
TGTGCCAGCAGCCCTCACAGGGGACAGCAGTTCTTC
>TRBV5-4|NA|TRBJ2-2|TRBD2
CASSPGRGAGDTGELFF
TGTGCCAGCAGCCCGGGCCGGGGAGCGGGGGACACCGGGGAGCTGTTTTTT
>TRBV4-3|NA|TRBJ2-3|NA
CASSQEWGVQRTQYF
TGCGCCAGCAGCCAAGAATGGGGAGTGCAGCGGACGCAGTATTTT
>TRBV5-4|NA|TRBJ1-2|TRBD1
CASSGGQGYGYTF
TGTGCCAGCAGCGGGGGACAGGGTTATGGCTACACCTTC
>TRBV28|NA|TRBJ2-1|NA
CASQGGHEQFF
TGTGCCTCTCAGGGGGGACATGAGCAGTTCTTC
>TRBV5-1|NA|TRBJ1-1|NA
CASSLDVGLNTEAFF
TGCGCCAGCAGCTTGGACGTGGGACTCAACACTGAAGCTTTCTTT
>TRBV6-5|NA|TRBJ1-4|TRBD1
CAGEGQGYNEKLFF
TGTGCCGGGGAAGGACAGGGCTATAATGAAAAACTGTTTTTT
>TRBV6-2/TRBV6-3|few|TRBJ1-1|TRBD1
CASSYPGQGGAFF
TGTGCCAGCAGTTACCCTGGACAGGGTGGAGCTTTCTTT
>TRBV2|NA|TRBJ1-1|NA
CASSWTARRGQAFF
TGTGCCAGCAGTTGGACAGCTAGACGTGGACAAGCTTTCTTT
>TRBV7-2|NA|TRBJ1-1|TRBD1
CASSQGGRGMNTEAFF
TGTGCCAGCAGCCAGGGGGGCAGGGGGATGAACACTGAAGCTTTCTTT
>TRBV29-1|NA|TRBJ2-3|TRBD2
CSVEDRLAGVWCF
TGCAGCGTTGAAGATCGTCTAGCGGGAGTCTGGTGTTTT